The T cell receptor beta chain described here comes from a study of CD8+CD57+ T cells in acquired aplastic anemia. Overall study: An average of approximately 3.4 ug of DNA was obtained from sorted CD4+ and CD8+ cells. Study-level results: Between patients and controls, twenty-nine CD8+ CDR3 sequences were found in common.

The TCR beta profiling, which covered VDJ combination and CDR3 sequence, was carried out using genomic DNA as the template. TCRdb analysed the reads with MiXCR anew, one entry per CDR3 protein. The table records 200,000 to 250,000 distinct CDR3 sequences, roughly two thirds of them present only once. A note on this clonotype: Its specificity is not known.

Germline V gene lookup returns CDR1 MGHRA and CDR2 YSYEKL. The CDR3 sequence is 18 residues long. V gave up 3 bases and J gave up 0 bases; unmatched junction bases: 7. All sequencing subjects had displayed CD8+CD57+ cell expansion on flow cytometry. All patients had severe acquired aplastic anemia. At blood sampling, none of the patients had yet received therapy. Sequenced: sorted CD4+, CD8+, or CD8+CD57+ T cells (not recorded which) from PBMCs. The receptor was isolated from a human donor with aplastic anemia. The V and J genes are TRBV4-1 and TRBJ2-3; 12 bases are shared with TRBD2. This CDR3 is CASSQVPSGRDSTDTQYF. The CDR3 coding sequence is TGCGCCAGCAGCCAGGTTCCTAGCGGGAGGGATAGCACAGATACGCAGTATTTT.